The 28 T cell receptor beta chains below were found in one sample sequenced in a study of CD8+CD57+ T cells in acquired aplastic anemia. Profiling that covered TCR beta VDJ and CDR3 relied on genomic DNA as its template. TCRdb re-analysed the reads in MiXCR, keeping a single row per CDR3 protein. Of about 160,000 distinct CDR3 sequences in the sample, around half were seen once. Patients chosen for sequencing had shown CD8+CD57+ cell expansion by flow cytometry. Specimen: sorted CD4+, CD8+, or CD8+CD57+ T cells (not recorded which) from PBMCs. The receptors stem from a human donor with aplastic anemia.

This sequence joins TRBV19 and TRBJ1-6; possible D gene TRBD1, 6 bases. From germline, CDR1 is LNHDA and CDR2 SQIVND (reference sequence). Trimming cost V 7 bases and J 9 bases, with 19 bases left between them. The CDR3 has 15 residues. The CDR3 nucleotides read TGTGCCAGTACCCCGCGGGGGGGGCTCGGTTCACCCCTCCACTTT. This encodes CASTPRGGLGSPLHF.

Notes on this clonotype: No conserved phenylalanine or tryptophan ends this CDR3, so it is likely a read error. The CDR3 reads CSAAYGQGYGYTL. In DNA, the CDR3 is TGCAGTGCTGCGTACGGACAGGGTTATGGCTACACCCTC. The chain links TRBV29-1 to TRBJ1-2, with 8 nucleotides matching TRBD1. This CDR3 has 13 amino acids. The germline gives CDR1 SQVTM, CDR2 ANQGSEA.

The V gene is TRBV29-1, the J gene TRBJ2-1, with D uncertain. The germline V gene encodes CDR1 SQVTM and CDR2 ANQGSEA. V was shortened by 4 bases and J by 0 bases, with 7 bases between the two germline ends. CDR3 size: 13 residues. This chain's CDR3 is CSVVPSSYNEQFF. Written as DNA, the CDR3 is TGCAGCGTTGTGCCCAGCTCCTACAATGAGCAGTTCTTC.

The V gene is TRBV6-1, the J gene TRBJ2-5, with D possibly TRBD2 on 6 matching bases. V was shortened by 4 bases and J by 3 bases, with 15 bases between the two germline ends. The germline gives CDR1 MNHNS, CDR2 SASEGT. The CDR3 sequence is 15 residues long. The CDR3 reads CASSVFAGGEETQYF. The CDR3 DNA is TGTGCCAGCAGTGTGTTTGCGGGCGGGGAAGAGACCCAGTACTTC.

The chain recombines TRBV24-1 with TRBJ2-1, with D unresolved. This CDR3 is built from 14 residues. From germline, CDR1 is KGHDR and CDR2 SFDVKD. Trimming took off 0 bases at V and 4 bases at J, with 6 bases between the two ends. CDR3 protein: CATSDLAQYNEQFF. CDR3 DNA: TGTGCCACCAGTGATTTGGCACAGTACAATGAGCAGTTCTTC.

The V gene is TRBV11-1, the J gene TRBJ2-3, with a tentative D call TRBD2 (6 bases). V was trimmed by 5 bases and J by 2 bases, leaving 14 bases between them. The germline V gene has CDR1 SGHAT and CDR2 FQDESV (reference sequence). The CDR3 extends over 15 amino acids. CDR3 amino acids: CASSEGRPTTDTQYF. The CDR3, as DNA: TGTGCCAGCAGCGAGGGGAGGCCCACCACAGATACGCAGTATTTT.

V and J are TRBV20-1 and TRBJ1-1; D uncertain. This CDR3 has 13 residues. V dropped 5 bases and J dropped 4 bases, with 14 bases sitting between them. Germline loops: CDR1 DFQATT, CDR2 SNEGSKA (reference sequence). The chain's CDR3 is CSAPDRAGTEAFF. CDR3 DNA: TGCAGTGCTCCGGACCGGGCGGGCACTGAAGCTTTCTTT.

In this sample, this clonotype turned up many times. The rearrangement joins TRBV29-1 to TRBJ1-3; a weak D match, TRBD1 (6 bases). This CDR3 is built from 15 residues. The germline CDR1 and CDR2 sequences are SQVTM and ANQGSEA. The V end was cut by 3 bases, the J end by 0 bases, with 12 bases between. The CDR3 loop is CSVDLGASSGNTIYF. DNA of the CDR3: TGCAGCGTTGATCTGGGGGCTTCCTCTGGAAACACCATATATTTT. The entire variable domain, with the rest obtained from reference TRBV29-1 and TRBJ1-3, is as follows: SAVISQKPSRDICQRGTSLTIQCQVDSQVTMMFWYRQQPGQSLTLIATANQGSEATYESGFVIDKFPISRPNLTFSTLTVSNMSPEDSSIYLCSVDLGASSGNTIYFGEGSWLTVV.

Comment on this clonotype: A read error is likely, as this CDR3 ends without the conserved phenylalanine or tryptophan. The V call is TRBV10-3, the J call TRBJ1-1; 8 positions match TRBD1. The germline gives CDR1 ENHRY, CDR2 SYGVKD. This CDR3 spans 15 amino acids. V trimming: 0 bases; J trimming: 4 bases; junction bases outside the gene matches: 4. The CDR3 nucleotides read TGTGCCATCAGTGAGTCCTCAACAGGGGGCACTGAAGCTTTCGTT. It is translated as CAISESSTGGTEAFV.

In the case of this clonotype: This may come from a read error, since a much larger clone is one base off. This sequence joins TRBV5-1 and TRBJ2-3, with 7 nucleotides matching TRBD2. Looked up from germline, CDR1 is SGHRS and CDR2 is YFSETQ. The CDR3 covers 17 residues. This CDR3 is CASSPGWAGESTDTHYF. The DNA of the CDR3 is TGCGCCAGCAGCCCAGGTTGGGCGGGAGAGAGCACAGATACGCATTATTTT. The full variable domain, with the rest looked up from reference TRBV5-1 and TRBJ2-3, is KAGVTQTPRYLIKTRGQQVTLSCSPISGHRSVSWYQQTPGQGLQFLFEYFSETQRNKGNFPGRFSGRQFSNSRSEMNVSTLELGDSALYLCASSPGWAGESTDTHYFGPGTRLTVL.

The V and J genes are TRBV13 and TRBJ2-2; TRBD2 matches 10 bases. Trimming took 5 bases from V and 3 from J; bases not matched to a gene: 6. The CDR3 length is 16 residues. Per the germline V gene, CDR1 is PRHDT and CDR2 is FYEKMQ (reference sequence). The CDR3: CASSPQREGYTGELFF. The CDR3 DNA reads TGTGCCAGCAGCCCCCAGCGGGAGGGCTACACCGGGGAGCTGTTTTTT.

This chain joins TRBV19 and TRBJ2-1; TRBD2 matches at 13 bases. CDR1 LNHDA and CDR2 SQIVND come from the germline V gene (reference sequence). With 5 bases clipped from V and 8 bases from J, the junction kept 6 bases outside the gene matches. This CDR3 has 15 amino acids. DNA for the CDR3: TGTGCCAGTAGTTCGGGACTAGCGGGAAACTATGAGCAGTTCTTC. This gives the protein CASSSGLAGNYEQFF. The full variable domain, completed using reference TRBV19 and TRBJ2-1, is DGGITQSPKYLFRKEGQNVTLSCEQNLNHDAMYWYRQDPGQGLRLIYYSQIVNDFQKGDIAEGYSVSREKKESFPLTVTSAQKNPTAFYLCASSSGLAGNYEQFFGPGTRLTVL.

J is TRBJ1-3 and V is TRBV9; no clear D gene. V was pared by 1 base and J by 0 bases, with 14 bases between. The CDR3 loop spans 17 amino acids. Germline loops: CDR1 SGDLS, CDR2 YYNGEE. Here the CDR3 reads CASSVTAQPYSGNTIYF. The DNA for the CDR3 is TGTGCCAGCAGCGTAACAGCACAGCCCTACTCTGGAAACACCATATATTTT.

At least ten counts were recorded for this clonotype. In DNA, the CDR3 is TGTGCCAGCAGCTTTTTAACAAACGGCCGAGCTTACGAGCAGTACTTC. Protein product: CASSFLTNGRAYEQYF. The chain uses TRBV11-3 and TRBJ2-7; D is unresolved. The CDR3 runs to 16 residues. Trimming cost V 3 bases and J 4 bases, with 19 bases left between them. CDR1 and CDR2 from the germline V gene are SGHNT and YENEEA.

The chain uses TRBV11-3 and TRBJ2-7; D is unclear. Germline loops: CDR1 SGHNT, CDR2 YENEEA. CDR3 length: 11 amino acids. V was trimmed by 5 bases and J by 6 bases, leaving 8 bases between them. CDR3: CASSGAGEQYF. The DNA of the CDR3 is TGTGCCAGCAGCGGAGCCGGCGAGCAGTACTTC.

This clonotype has at least ten counts. The chain recombines TRBV7-9 with TRBJ2-1; D gene unclear. Deletions cut 6 bases from V and 8 bases from J, with 11 bases between. The CDR3 loop spans 12 amino acids. Germline CDR1 and CDR2: SEHNR and FQNEAQ (reference sequence). Here the CDR3 DNA reads TGTGCCAGCAGGGAAACTGGGGATGAGCAGTTCTTC. Translating it yields CASRETGDEQFF.

The table lists this clonotype with many counts. V gene TRBV7-9 combines with J gene TRBJ1-2; D gene uncertain. CDR3 size: 14 residues. The germline gives CDR1 SEHNR, CDR2 FQNEAQ (reference sequence). Trimming stripped 1 base from V and 0 bases from J, with 6 bases between. The CDR3 nucleotides read TGTGCCAGCAGCTTAGAGGTAGCTAACTATGGCTACACCTTC. Its translation is CASSLEVANYGYTF.

By sample fraction, this clonotype is medium-sized (0.01 to 0.1%). The rearrangement links TRBV7-3 to TRBJ2-3; 7 bases fit TRBD2. The V gene's germline CDR1 is SGHTA and CDR2 FQGTGA. The CDR3 loop spans 15 amino acids. The junction had 1 base not matched to a gene; V was cut back by 1 base and J by 0 bases. The CDR3: CASSLSGGSTDTQYF. The CDR3 DNA reads TGTGCCAGCAGCTTAAGCGGGGGAAGCACAGATACGCAGTATTTT.

CDR3: CASSTGTIDGGYTF. In nucleotides, the CDR3 is TGTGCCAGTAGTACCGGGACTATCGACGGGGGCTACACCTTC. V gene TRBV19 combines with J gene TRBJ1-2; D possibly corresponds to TRBD1 (5 bases). Per germline, CDR1 LNHDA and CDR2 SQIVND (reference sequence). CDR3 length: 14 amino acids. The V end was cut by 4 bases, the J end by 8 bases, with 17 bases between.

The sample holds one count of this clonotype. A read error may be the cause here, since a much bigger clone is one base away. The CDR3 does not close with the conserved phenylalanine or tryptophan, likely indicating a read error. The V call is TRBV6-2 or TRBV6-3, the J call TRBJ2-7; 7 bases map to TRBD2. This CDR3 is built from 13 residues. With V trimmed by 5 bases and J by 2 bases, 3 bases remained unmatched. Germline CDR1 MNHEY, CDR2 SVGEGT. CDR3 residues: CASSRGLAYEQYS. CDR3 in DNA: TGTGCCAGCAGTCGTGGACTAGCCTACGAGCAGTACTCC.

The rearrangement uses TRBV5-1 and TRBJ2-1; D remains unclear. The germline V gene has CDR1 SGHRS and CDR2 YFSETQ. The CDR3 extends over 15 amino acids. Trimming pared 4 bases from V and 2 bases from J, leaving 13 bases between. The CDR3 sequence: CASSPDRPPYNEQFF. CDR3 bases: TGCGCCAGCAGCCCGGATAGGCCCCCCTACAATGAGCAGTTCTTC.

CDR3 DNA sequence: TGTGCTGGCAGCCAAAACGACAGGGAGAATGAAAAACTGTTTTTT. This encodes CAGSQNDRENEKLFF. J is TRBJ1-4 and V is TRBV4-2; 7 bases map to TRBD1. The CDR3 runs to 15 residues. Germline V gene sequence: CDR1 LGHNA, CDR2 YNFKEQ.

This clonotype was seen many times. V is TRBV25-1 and J is TRBJ1-6; D not resolved. V lost 6 bases to trimming and J lost 7 bases, with 7 bases between them. From germline, CDR1 is MGHDK and CDR2 SYGVNS. The CDR3 has 12 residues. CDR3: CASRAGNSPLHF. In DNA, the CDR3 is TGTGCCAGCAGGGCCGGAAATTCACCCCTCCACTTT. The full variable domain, its missing parts supplied by reference TRBV25-1 and TRBJ1-6, is EADIYQTPRYLVIGTGKKITLECSQTMGHDKMYWYQQDPGMELHLIHYSYGVNSTEKGDLSSESTVSRIRTEHFPLTLESARPSHTSQYLCASRAGNSPLHFGNGTRLTVT.

The V call is TRBV10-3, the J call TRBJ2-7, with TRBD2 identical over 11 bases. In germline, CDR1 is ENHRY, CDR2 SYGVKD. Losses at the gene ends were 6 bases for V and 1 base for J; bases not matched to a gene: 2. The CDR3 is 14 residues long. This chain's CDR3 is CAISGTSGSYEQYF. Here the CDR3 DNA reads TGTGCCATCAGCGGGACTAGCGGTTCCTACGAGCAGTACTTC.

This chain joins TRBV28 and TRBJ2-2; 8 bases match TRBD2. Germline assignment: CDR1 MDHEN and CDR2 SYDVKM. The CDR3 runs 15 residues. Germline trimming cut 2 bases from V and 5 bases from J; bases unmatched to any gene: 4. The CDR3 DNA is TGTGCCAGCAGTTTAGCGGGAGGATCAACCGGGGAGCTGTTTTTT. Its translation is CASSLAGGSTGELFF.

This clonotype was detected ten times or more. This chain joins TRBV6-2 or TRBV6-3 and TRBJ2-7; D gene uncertain. This CDR3 has 13 residues. Germline CDR1 reads MNHEY; CDR2 reads SVGEGT. The V end was cut by 1 base, the J end by 3 bases, with 7 bases between. The CDR3 protein is CASSYLNFYEQYF. CDR3 coding DNA: TGTGCCAGCAGTTACTTGAACTTCTACGAGCAGTACTTC.

This clonotype showed up many times. The chain combines TRBV15 with TRBJ2-2, with D unresolved. This CDR3 region has 14 residues. CDR1 is LNHNV and CDR2 is YYDKDF in the germline V gene (reference sequence). The V gene lost 0 bases and the J gene lost 5 bases, with 7 bases spanning the gap. CDR3 residues: CATSRDQTTGELFF. The CDR3 coding sequence is TGTGCCACCAGCAGAGATCAGACTACCGGGGAGCTGTTTTTT.

About this clonotype itself: Relative to the germline gene, one junction end is altered; a read error may explain this. V is TRBV2 and J is TRBJ2-7; D might be TRBD1 or TRBD2, each matching 5 bases. CDR3 length: 13 amino acids. The germline V gene encodes CDR1 SNHLY and CDR2 FYNNEI. As DNA, the CDR3 is TGTGCCAACAGTCGGGGCCCCTGGGACGAGCAGTACTTC. It codes for CANSRGPWDEQYF. Using reference TRBV2 and TRBJ2-7 for the parts outside the CDR3, the full variable domain is EPEVTQTPSHQVTQMGQEVILRCVPISNHLYFYWYRQILGQKVEFLVSFYNNEISEKSEIFDDQFSVERPDGSNFTLKIRSTKLEDSAMYFCANSRGPWDEQYFGPGTRLTVT.